This T cell receptor beta chain originates from a study of blood T cell repertoires in COVID-19. Study summary: In each case, the material was cDNA or gDNA derived from T cells, B-cell-depleted T cells, or PBMCs.

The CDR3 runs 13 residues. Germline V gene sequence: CDR1 MNHEY, CDR2 SVGAGI. With 0 bases removed from V and 7 bases from J, the gap between germline ends came to 9 bases. How the authors handled the data: Counts of nucleated cells, estimated from reference gene primer amplification, were obtained. The repertoire was sequenced with immunoSEQ multiplex PCR; TCRdb's copy has only in-frame clones and lacks some. Clonal size and the V and J genes are those of that table, whereas D and trimming came from the DNA. This table holds over 110,000 clones, 80% to 90% found once. The chain combines TRBV6-5 with TRBJ1-2; D remains unclear. Sequenced sample: peripheral blood. This clonotype originated in a woman in her fifties or sixties with acute or convalescent COVID-19. CDR3 loop: CASSYSWESGYTF. The CDR3 DNA sequence: TGTGCCAGCAGTTACTCGTGGGAGAGTGGCTACACCTTC.